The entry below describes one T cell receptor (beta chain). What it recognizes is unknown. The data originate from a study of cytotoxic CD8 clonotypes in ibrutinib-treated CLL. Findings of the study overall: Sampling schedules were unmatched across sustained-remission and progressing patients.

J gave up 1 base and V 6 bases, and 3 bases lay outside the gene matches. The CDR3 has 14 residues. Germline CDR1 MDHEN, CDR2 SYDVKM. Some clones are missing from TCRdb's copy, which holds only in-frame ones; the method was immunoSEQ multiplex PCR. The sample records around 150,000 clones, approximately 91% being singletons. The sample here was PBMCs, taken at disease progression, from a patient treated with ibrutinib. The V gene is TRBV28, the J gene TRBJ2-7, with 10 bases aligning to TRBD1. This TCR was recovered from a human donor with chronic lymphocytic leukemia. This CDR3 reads CASRGQGMSYEQYF. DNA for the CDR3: TGTGCCAGCAGGGGACAGGGGATGTCCTACGAGCAGTACTTC.